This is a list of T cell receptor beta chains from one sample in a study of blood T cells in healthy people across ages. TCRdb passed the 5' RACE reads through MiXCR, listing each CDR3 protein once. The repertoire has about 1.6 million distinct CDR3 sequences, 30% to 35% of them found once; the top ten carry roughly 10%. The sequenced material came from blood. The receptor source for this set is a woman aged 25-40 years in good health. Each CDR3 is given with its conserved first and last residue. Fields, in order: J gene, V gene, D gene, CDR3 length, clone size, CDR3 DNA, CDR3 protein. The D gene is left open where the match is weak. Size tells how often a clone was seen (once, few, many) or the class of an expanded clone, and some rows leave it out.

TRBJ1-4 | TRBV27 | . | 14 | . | TGTGCCAGCAGCCTACGGACCTGGGGTGAAAAACTGTTTTTT | CASSLRTWGEKLFF
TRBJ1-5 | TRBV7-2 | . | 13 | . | TGTGCCAGCAGCTTGAGGGTTTATCAGCCCCAGCATTTT | CASSLRVYQPQHF
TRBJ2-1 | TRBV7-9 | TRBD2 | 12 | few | TGTGCCAGCAGTGGACTAGCTAATGAGCAGTTCTTC | CASSGLANEQFF
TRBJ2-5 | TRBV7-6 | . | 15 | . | TGTGCCAGCAGCTTAGAGTGGGGGAGTTGGGAGACCCAGTACTTC | CASSLEWGSWETQYF
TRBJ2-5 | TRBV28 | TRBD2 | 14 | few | TGTGCCAGCACCAGCGGGGGCCTACAAGAGACCCAGTACTTC | CASTSGGLQETQYF
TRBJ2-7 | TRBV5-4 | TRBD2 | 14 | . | TGTGCCAGCAGCCCCCGAGCGGGAGGGGGAACGGAGTACTTC | CASSPRAGGGTEYF
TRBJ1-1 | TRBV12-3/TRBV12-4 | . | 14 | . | TGTGCCAGCAGTCGTGGAGGGGCCTGGGCTGAAGCTTTCTTT | CASSRGGAWAEAFF
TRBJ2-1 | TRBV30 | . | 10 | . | TGTGCCTGGGGTAAGCGGGAGCAGTTCTTC | CAWGKREQFF
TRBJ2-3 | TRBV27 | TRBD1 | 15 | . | TGTGCCGGCAACCTACAGGGGGCACCCAATGGTACGCAGTATTTT | CAGNLQGAPNGTQYF
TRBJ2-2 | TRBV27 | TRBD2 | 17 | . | TGTGTCAGCAGTTTCGCGAGTACTAGCGGGTCCTACGGGGAGCTGTTTTTT | CVSSFASTSGSYGELFF
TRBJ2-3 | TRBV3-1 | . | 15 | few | TGTGCCAGCAGCCAAGACGTCAGTGGCACAGATACGCAGTATTTT | CASSQDVSGTDTQYF
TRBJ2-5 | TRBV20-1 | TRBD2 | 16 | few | TGCAGTGCTAGAGATTACCGGGAGGTACGGCAAGAGACCCAGTACTTC | CSARDYREVRQETQYF
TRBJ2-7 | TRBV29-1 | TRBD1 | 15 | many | TGCAGCGTTGGAACGGGACAGACCCTGTCCCGCGAGCAGTACTTC | CSVGTGQTLSREQYF
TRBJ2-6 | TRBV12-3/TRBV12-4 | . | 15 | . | TGTGCCAGCAGTTCTGCGGGAACCTCGGCCAACGTCCTGACTTTC | CASSSAGTSANVLTF
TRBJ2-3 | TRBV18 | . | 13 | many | TGTGCCAGCTCACCACCATTCACAGATACGCAGTATTTT | CASSPPFTDTQYF
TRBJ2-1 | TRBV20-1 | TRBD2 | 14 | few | TGCAGTGCTAGATGGCTAGCGGGATACAATGCGCAGTTCTTC | CSARWLAGYNAQFF
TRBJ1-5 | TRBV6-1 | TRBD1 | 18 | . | TGTGCCAGCAGCTCCCGGGACAGGGGGCGTGGGAGCAATCAGCCCCAGCATTTT | CASSSRDRGRGSNQPQHF
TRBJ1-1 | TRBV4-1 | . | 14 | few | TGCGCCAGCAGCCAAGACGGGCCGAACACTGAAGCTTTCTTT | CASSQDGPNTEAFF
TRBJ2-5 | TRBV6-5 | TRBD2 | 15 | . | TGTGCCAGCAGCCCCGAGGGAGCGGGAGAGGTCGAGCGGTACTTC | CASSPEGAGEVERYF
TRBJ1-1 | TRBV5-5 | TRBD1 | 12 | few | TGTGCCAGCAGCTTGGCCAGGGGGTTAGCTTTCTTT | CASSLARGLAFF
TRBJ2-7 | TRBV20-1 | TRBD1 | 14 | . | TGCAGTGCTAGTACGACAGGGGATCCCTACGAGCAGTACTTC | CSASTTGDPYEQYF
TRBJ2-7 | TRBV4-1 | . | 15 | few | TGCGCCAGCAGCCAAGAACCAGCCAGCTCCTACGAGCAGTACTTC | CASSQEPASSYEQYF
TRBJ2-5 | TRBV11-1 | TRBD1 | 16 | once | TGTGCCAGCACCTCCGTCGAGGACAGGGCGCAAGAGACCCAGTACTTC | CASTSVEDRAQETQYF
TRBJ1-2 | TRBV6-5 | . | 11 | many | TGTGCCAGCAGTGGGGCAAGGGGCTACACCTTC | CASSGARGYTF
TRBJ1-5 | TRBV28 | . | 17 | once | TGTGCCAGCAGTTTATTATACCCGGACAACGCGAATCAGCCCCAGCATTTT | CASSLLYPDNANQPQHF
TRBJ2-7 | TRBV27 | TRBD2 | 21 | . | TGTGCCAGCAGTTTACGCGCCTCCTTGACTAGCGGGAGGTACCACTCCTACGAGCAGTACTTC | CASSLRASLTSGRYHSYEQYF
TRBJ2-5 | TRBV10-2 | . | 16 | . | TGCGCCACCAAAAGTGGGGCGAGCGTGATCAGGGAGACCCAGTACTTC | CATKSGASVIRETQYF
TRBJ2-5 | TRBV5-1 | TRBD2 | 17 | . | TGCGCCAGCAGCTTAACGGGACTAGCGGGGGTCCAAGAGACCCAGTACTTC | CASSLTGLAGVQETQYF
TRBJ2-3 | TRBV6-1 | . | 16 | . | TGTGCCAGCAGTGAAGCTATCCCCCTCGACGGATATACGCAGTATTTT | CASSEAIPLDGYTQYF
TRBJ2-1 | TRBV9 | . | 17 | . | TGTGCCAGCAGCGTAGCTACCGGGTTCCCCATCAGGAATGAGCAGTTCTTC | CASSVATGFPIRNEQFF
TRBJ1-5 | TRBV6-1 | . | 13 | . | TGTGCCAGCGCCGAGGGGGGGTTTCAGCCCCGGCATTTT | CASAEGGFQPRHF
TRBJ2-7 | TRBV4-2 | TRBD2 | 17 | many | TGTGCCAGCAGCCAAGGACTAGCGGGGGGCGGCTCCTACGAGCAGTACTTC | CASSQGLAGGGSYEQYF
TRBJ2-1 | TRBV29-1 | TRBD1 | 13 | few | TGCAGCGTTGAGGACAGGGTTGGTAATGAGCAGTTCTTC | CSVEDRVGNEQFF
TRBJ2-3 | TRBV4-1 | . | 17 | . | TGCGCCAGCAGCCCTTTGGAGGCCACAACACGCGGAGATACGCAGTATTTT | CASSPLEATTRGDTQYF
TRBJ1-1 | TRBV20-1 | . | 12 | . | TGCAGTGCTAGTTTGGGGAACACTGAAGCTTTCTTT | CSASLGNTEAFF
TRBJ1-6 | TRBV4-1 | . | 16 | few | TGCGCCAGCAGCCTAGGACATCCAGGCGGTAATTCACCCCTCCACTTT | CASSLGHPGGNSPLHF
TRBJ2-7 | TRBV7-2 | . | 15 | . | TGTGCCAGCAGCTTAGTGCCCAGGGGTCCCTACGAGCAGTACTTC | CASSLVPRGPYEQYF
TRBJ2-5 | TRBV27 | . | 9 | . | TGTGCCAGCAAGGAGACCCAGTACTTC | CASKETQYF
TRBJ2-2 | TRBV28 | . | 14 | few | TGTGCCAGCAGTTTAGTCAGGAACACCGGGGAGCTGTTTTTT | CASSLVRNTGELFF
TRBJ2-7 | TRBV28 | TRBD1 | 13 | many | TGTGCCAGCAGTGATGGACAGGGTTACGAGCAGTACTTC | CASSDGQGYEQYF
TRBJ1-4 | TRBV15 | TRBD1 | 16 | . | TGTGCCACCAGCGGACAGGGAATAGCGGCTAATGAAAAACTGTTTTTT | CATSGQGIAANEKLFF
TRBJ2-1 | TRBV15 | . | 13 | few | TGTGCCACCAGTCCGGGGTCAGACAATGAGCAGTTCTTC | CATSPGSDNEQFF
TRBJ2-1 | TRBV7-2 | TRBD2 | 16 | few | TGTGCCAGCAGCTTTAGCGGGGGCCTTGACTACAATGAGCAGTTCTTC | CASSFSGGLDYNEQFF